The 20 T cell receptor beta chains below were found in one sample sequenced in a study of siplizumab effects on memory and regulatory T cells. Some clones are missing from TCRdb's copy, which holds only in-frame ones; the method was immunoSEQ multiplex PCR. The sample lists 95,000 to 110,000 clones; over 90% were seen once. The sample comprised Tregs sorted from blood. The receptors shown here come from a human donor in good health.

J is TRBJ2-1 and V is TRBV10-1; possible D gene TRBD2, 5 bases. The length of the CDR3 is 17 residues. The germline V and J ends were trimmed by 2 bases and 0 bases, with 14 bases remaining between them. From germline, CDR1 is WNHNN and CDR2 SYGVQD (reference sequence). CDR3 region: CASSEVRGESSYNEQFF. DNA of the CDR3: TGCGCCAGCAGTGAGGTCCGGGGAGAAAGCTCCTACAATGAGCAGTTCTTC.

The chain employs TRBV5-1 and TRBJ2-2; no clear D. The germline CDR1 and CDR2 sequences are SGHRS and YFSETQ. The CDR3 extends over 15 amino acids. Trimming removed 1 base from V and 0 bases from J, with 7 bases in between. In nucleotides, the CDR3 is TGCGCCAGCAGCTTGAGCAGGTCGAACACCGGGGAGCTGTTTTTT. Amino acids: CASSLSRSNTGELFF. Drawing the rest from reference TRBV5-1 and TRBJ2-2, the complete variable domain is KAGVTQTPRYLIKTRGQQVTLSCSPISGHRSVSWYQQTPGQGLQFLFEYFSETQRNKGNFPGRFSGRQFSNSRSEMNVSTLELGDSALYLCASSLSRSNTGELFFGEGSRLTVL.

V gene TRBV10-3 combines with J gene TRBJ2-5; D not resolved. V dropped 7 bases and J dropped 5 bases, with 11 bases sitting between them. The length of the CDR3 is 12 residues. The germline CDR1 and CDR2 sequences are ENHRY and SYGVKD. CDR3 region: CAIKRPGETQYF. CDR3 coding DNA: TGTGCCATCAAACGCCCCGGGGAGACCCAGTACTTC.

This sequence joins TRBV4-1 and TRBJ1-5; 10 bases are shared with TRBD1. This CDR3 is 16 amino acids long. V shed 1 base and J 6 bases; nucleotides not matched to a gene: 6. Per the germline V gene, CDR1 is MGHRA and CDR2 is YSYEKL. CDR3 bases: TGCGCCAGCAGCCAAGGACAGGGGGCGTTCGCTCAGCCCCAGCATTTT. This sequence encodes CASSQGQGAFAQPQHF.

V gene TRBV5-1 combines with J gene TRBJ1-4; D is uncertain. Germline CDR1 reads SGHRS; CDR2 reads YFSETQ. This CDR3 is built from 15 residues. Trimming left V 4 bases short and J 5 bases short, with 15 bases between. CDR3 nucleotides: TGCGCCAGCAGCCCCCCCTCAGGTGTCAATGAAAAACTGTTTTTT. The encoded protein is CASSPPSGVNEKLFF.

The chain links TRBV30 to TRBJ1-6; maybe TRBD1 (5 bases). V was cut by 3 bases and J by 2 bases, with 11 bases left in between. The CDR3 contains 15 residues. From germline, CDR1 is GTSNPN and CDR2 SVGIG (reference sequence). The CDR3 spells CAWRRKGAYNSPLHF. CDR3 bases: TGTGCCTGGAGGCGAAAAGGGGCCTATAATTCACCCCTCCACTTT.

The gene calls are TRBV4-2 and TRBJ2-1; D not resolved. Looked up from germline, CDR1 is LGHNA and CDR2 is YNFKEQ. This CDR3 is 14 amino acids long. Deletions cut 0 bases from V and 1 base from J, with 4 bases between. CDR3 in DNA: TGTGCCAGCAGCCAAGATAGATCCTACAATGAGCAGTTCTTC. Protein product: CASSQDRSYNEQFF.

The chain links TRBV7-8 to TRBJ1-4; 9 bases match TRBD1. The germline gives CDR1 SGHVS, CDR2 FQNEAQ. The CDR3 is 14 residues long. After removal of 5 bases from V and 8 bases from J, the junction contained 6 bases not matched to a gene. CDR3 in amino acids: CASSHGQGREKLFF. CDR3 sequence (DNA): TGTGCCAGCAGCCACGGACAGGGGAGGGAAAAACTGTTTTTT.

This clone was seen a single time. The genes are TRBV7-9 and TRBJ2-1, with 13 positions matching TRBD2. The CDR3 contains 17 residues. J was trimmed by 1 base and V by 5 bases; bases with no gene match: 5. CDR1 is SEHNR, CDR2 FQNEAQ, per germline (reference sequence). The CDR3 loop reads CASSPWTSGRSYNEQFF. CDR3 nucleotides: TGTGCCAGCAGCCCTTGGACTAGCGGGAGATCCTACAATGAGCAGTTCTTC.

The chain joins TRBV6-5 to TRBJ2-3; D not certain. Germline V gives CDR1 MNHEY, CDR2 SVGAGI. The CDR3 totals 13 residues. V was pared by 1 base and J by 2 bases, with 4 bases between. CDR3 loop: CASSYLNTDTQYF. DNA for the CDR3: TGTGCCAGCAGTTACTTGAACACAGATACGCAGTATTTT.

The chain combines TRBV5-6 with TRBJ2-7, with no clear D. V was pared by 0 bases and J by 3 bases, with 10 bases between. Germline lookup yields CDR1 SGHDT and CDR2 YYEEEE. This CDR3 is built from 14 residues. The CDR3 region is CASSLVDGRYEQYF. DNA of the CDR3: TGTGCCAGCAGCTTGGTCGACGGTCGCTACGAGCAGTACTTC.

The CDR3, as DNA: TGTGCCAGCTCACCTAACACCGGGCCCAAGTCTGGCTACACCTTC. It codes for CASSPNTGPKSGYTF. The chain employs TRBV18 and TRBJ1-2; unclear D gene. CDR1 and CDR2 from the germline V gene are KGHSH and LQKENI. The CDR3 has 15 residues. Trimming took off 3 bases at V and 7 bases at J, with 18 bases between the two ends.

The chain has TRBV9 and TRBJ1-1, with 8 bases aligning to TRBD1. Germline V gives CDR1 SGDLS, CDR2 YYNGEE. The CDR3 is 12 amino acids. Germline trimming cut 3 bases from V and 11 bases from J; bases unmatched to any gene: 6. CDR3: CASSDRQGRAFF. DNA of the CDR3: TGTGCCAGCAGCGATAGACAGGGGCGGGCTTTCTTT.

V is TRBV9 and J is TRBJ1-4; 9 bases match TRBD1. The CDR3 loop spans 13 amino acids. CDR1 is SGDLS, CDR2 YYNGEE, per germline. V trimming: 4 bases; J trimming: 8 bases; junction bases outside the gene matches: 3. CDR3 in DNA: TGTGCCAGCAGCCCAGGACAGGGGGAAAAACTGTTTTTT. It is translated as CASSPGQGEKLFF.

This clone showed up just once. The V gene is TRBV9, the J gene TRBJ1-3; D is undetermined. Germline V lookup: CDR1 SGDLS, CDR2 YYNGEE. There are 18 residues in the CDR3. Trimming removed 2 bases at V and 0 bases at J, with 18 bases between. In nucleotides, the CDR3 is TGTGCCAGCAGCGTTACTTCAGAGGGTCGGAGCTCTGGAAACACCATATATTTT. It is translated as CASSVTSEGRSSGNTIYF.

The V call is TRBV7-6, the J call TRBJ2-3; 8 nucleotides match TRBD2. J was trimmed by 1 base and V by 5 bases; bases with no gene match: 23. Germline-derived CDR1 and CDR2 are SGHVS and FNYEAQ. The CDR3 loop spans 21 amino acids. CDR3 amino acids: CASSTRGTRGGPSAGTDTQYF. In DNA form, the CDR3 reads TGTGCCAGCAGCACTAGGGGGACCCGCGGGGGGCCTTCCGCGGGCACAGATACGCAGTATTTT. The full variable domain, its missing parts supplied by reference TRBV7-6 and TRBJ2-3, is GAGVSQSPRYKVTKRGQDVALRCDPISGHVSLYWYRQALGQGPEFLTYFNYEAQQDKSGLPNDRFSAERPEGSISTLTIQRTEQRDSAMYRCASSTRGTRGGPSAGTDTQYFGPGTRLTVL.

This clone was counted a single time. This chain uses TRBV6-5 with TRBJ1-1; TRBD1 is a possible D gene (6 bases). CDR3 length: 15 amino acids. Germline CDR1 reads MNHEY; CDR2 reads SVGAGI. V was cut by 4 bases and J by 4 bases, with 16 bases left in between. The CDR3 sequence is CASSSGGGGVTEAFF. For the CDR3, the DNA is TGTGCCAGCAGTTCCGGGGGCGGAGGTGTCACTGAAGCTTTCTTT.

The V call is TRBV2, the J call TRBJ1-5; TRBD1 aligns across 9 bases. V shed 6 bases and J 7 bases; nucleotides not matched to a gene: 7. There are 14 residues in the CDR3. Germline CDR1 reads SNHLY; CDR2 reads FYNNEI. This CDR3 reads CASRGDRAEQPQHF. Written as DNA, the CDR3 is TGTGCCAGCAGGGGGGACAGGGCTGAACAGCCCCAGCATTTT.

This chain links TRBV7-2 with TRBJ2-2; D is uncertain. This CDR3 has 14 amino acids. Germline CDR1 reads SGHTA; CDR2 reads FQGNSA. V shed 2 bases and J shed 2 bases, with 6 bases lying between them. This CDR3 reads CASSLNYNTGELFF. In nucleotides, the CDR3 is TGTGCCAGCAGCTTAAATTACAACACCGGGGAGCTGTTTTTT.

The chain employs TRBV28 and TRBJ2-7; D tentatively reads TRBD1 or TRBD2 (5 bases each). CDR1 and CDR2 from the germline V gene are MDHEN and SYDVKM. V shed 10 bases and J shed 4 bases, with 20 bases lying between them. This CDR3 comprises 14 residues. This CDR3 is CATRPGTIPYEQYF. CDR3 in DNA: TGTGCCACCCGCCCGGGGACCATTCCGTACGAGCAGTACTTC.